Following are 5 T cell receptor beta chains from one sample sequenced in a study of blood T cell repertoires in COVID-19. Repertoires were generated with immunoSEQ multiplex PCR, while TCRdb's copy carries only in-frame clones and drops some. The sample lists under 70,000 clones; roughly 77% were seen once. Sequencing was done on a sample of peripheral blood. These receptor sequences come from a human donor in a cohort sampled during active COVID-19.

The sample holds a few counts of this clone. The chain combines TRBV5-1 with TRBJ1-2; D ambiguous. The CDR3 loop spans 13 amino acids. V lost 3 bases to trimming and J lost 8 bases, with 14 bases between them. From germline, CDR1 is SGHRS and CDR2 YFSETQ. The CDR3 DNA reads TGCGCCAGCAGCTCTGGCGGGTCCGACGGCTACACCTTC. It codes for CASSSGGSDGYTF.

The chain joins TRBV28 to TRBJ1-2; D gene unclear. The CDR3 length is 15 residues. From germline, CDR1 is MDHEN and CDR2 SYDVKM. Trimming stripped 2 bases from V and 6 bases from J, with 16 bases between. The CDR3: CASSLRWAVGDGYTF. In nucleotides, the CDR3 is TGTGCCAGCAGTTTAAGGTGGGCTGTCGGGGATGGCTACACCTTC.

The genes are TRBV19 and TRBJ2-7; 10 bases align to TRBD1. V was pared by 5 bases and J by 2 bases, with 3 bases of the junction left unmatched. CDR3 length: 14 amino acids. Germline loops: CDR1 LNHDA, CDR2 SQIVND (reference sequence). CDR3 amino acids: CASSLDRGAYEQYF. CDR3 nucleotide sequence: TGTGCCAGTAGTCTGGACAGGGGGGCCTACGAGCAGTACTTC.

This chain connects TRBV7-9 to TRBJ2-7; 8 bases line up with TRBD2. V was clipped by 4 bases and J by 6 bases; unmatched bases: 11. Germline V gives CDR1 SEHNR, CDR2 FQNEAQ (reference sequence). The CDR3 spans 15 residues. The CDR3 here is CASSSRGVAGREQYF. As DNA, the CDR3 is TGTGCCAGCAGCTCCCGAGGTGTAGCGGGACGCGAGCAGTACTTC.

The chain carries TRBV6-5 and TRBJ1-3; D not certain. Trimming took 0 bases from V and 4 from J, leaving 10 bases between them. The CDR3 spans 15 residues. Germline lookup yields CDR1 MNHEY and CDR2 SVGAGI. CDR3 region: CASSYSHRDGNTIYF. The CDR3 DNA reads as TGTGCCAGCAGTTACTCGCACAGAGACGGAAACACCATATATTTT.